Below, 23 T cell receptor beta chains from the same sample are listed, as sequenced in a study of blood T cell repertoires in COVID-19. Sequenced by immunoSEQ multiplex PCR; TCRdb stores in-frame clones only, minus some. The table records some 160,000 clones, roughly 78% of them present only once. The source material was peripheral blood. These receptors were obtained from a man between 65 and 80 years old with active or convalescent COVID-19.

The sample holds one count of this clone. The chain's CDR3 is CAWSAGTYKTDTQYF. CDR3 sequence (DNA): TGTGCCTGGAGTGCCGGGACTTATAAAACAGATACGCAGTATTTT. The chain carries TRBV30 and TRBJ2-3; possibly TRBD2 for D (6 bases). The V end was cut by 1 base, the J end by 3 bases, with 14 bases between. This CDR3 is 15 amino acids long. CDR1 and CDR2 (germline): GTSNPN, SVGIG (reference sequence).

The V gene is TRBV7-9, the J gene TRBJ1-1, with D uncertain. The CDR3 is 11 residues long. Per germline, CDR1 SEHNR and CDR2 FQNEAQ (reference sequence). Trimming removed 7 bases at V and 7 bases at J, with 10 bases between. CDR3: CASKEGGEAFF. In nucleotides, the CDR3 is TGTGCCAGCAAGGAGGGAGGTGAAGCTTTCTTT.

This sequence joins TRBV5-6 and TRBJ1-2, with unresolved D. V was shortened by 4 bases and J by 4 bases, with 8 bases between the two germline ends. Germline V gene lookup returns CDR1 SGHDT and CDR2 YYEEEE. The CDR3 runs to 12 residues. Written as DNA, the CDR3 is TGTGCCAGCAGCCGAGGTGGCTATGGCTACACCTTC. Amino acids: CASSRGGYGYTF.

V gene TRBV19 combines with J gene TRBJ2-5; a possible D gene is TRBD2 (6 bases). CDR1 is LNHDA, CDR2 SQIVND, per germline (reference sequence). The CDR3 runs 13 residues. V was trimmed by 7 bases and J by 7 bases, leaving 16 bases between them. The CDR3 sequence is CASTQGGRRTQYF. The CDR3 bases are TGTGCCAGTACCCAAGGAGGGAGGCGGACCCAGTACTTC.

The sample holds one count of this clone. The chain employs TRBV6-5 and TRBJ1-3; 7 nucleotides align to TRBD1. From germline, CDR1 is MNHEY and CDR2 SVGAGI. The CDR3 totals 16 residues. The V segment lost 0 bases and the J segment 4 bases; nucleotides outside the gene matches: 6. The CDR3, as DNA: TGTGCCAGCAGTTACTCTCACAGGGGCGCGGGAAACACCATATATTTT. This sequence encodes CASSYSHRGAGNTIYF.

The chain employs TRBV2 and TRBJ1-6; possible D gene TRBD1, 5 bases. The V gene lost 6 bases and the J gene lost 3 bases, with 15 bases spanning the gap. CDR3 length equals 16 residues. Germline V gene lookup returns CDR1 SNHLY and CDR2 FYNNEI. The CDR3 DNA follows: TGTGCCAGCAGCGGACGCCAGGGAATCTATAATTCACCCCTCCACTTT. Its translation is CASSGRQGIYNSPLHF.

The V gene is TRBV4-3, the J gene TRBJ2-1; D may be TRBD2 (7 bases). Germline assignment: CDR1 LGHNA and CDR2 YSLEER. This CDR3 is built from 16 residues. The germline V and J ends were trimmed by 0 bases and 5 bases, with 14 bases remaining between them. The CDR3 here is CASSQDGGGAHNEQFF. CDR3 nucleotide sequence: TGCGCCAGCAGCCAAGATGGAGGGGGGGCCCACAATGAGCAGTTCTTC.

The chain joins TRBV5-1 to TRBJ2-3; D uncertain. V shed 0 bases and J shed 0 bases, with 8 bases lying between them. The CDR3 has 15 amino acids. Germline V CDR1 and CDR2: SGHRS, YFSETQ. The CDR3 DNA follows: TGCGCCAGCAGCTTGGAATCCCTTAGCACAGATACGCAGTATTTT. As protein: CASSLESLSTDTQYF. Full variable domain (missing parts from reference TRBV5-1 and TRBJ2-3): KAGVTQTPRYLIKTRGQQVTLSCSPISGHRSVSWYQQTPGQGLQFLFEYFSETQRNKGNFPGRFSGRQFSNSRSEMNVSTLELGDSALYLCASSLESLSTDTQYFGPGTRLTVL.

V gene TRBV19 combines with J gene TRBJ1-2, with D uncertain. This CDR3 has 13 amino acids. CDR1 LNHDA and CDR2 SQIVND come from the germline V gene (reference sequence). V gave up 3 bases and J gave up 2 bases, with 7 bases separating them. In nucleotides, the CDR3 is TGTGCCAGTAGTATTGCGGGGAACTATGGCTACACCTTC. This sequence encodes CASSIAGNYGYTF.

J is TRBJ2-2 and V is TRBV10-1; 8 bases fit TRBD1. After removal of 5 bases from V and 6 bases from J, the junction contained 5 bases not matched to a gene. The CDR3 length is 14 residues. Germline loops: CDR1 WNHNN, CDR2 SYGVQD (reference sequence). CDR3 region: CASSRDRGAGELFF. The CDR3 bases are TGCGCCAGCAGTCGCGACAGGGGTGCCGGGGAGCTGTTTTTT.

J is TRBJ2-1 and V is TRBV4-3; 15 bases map to TRBD2. The CDR3 has 18 amino acids. Germline V gene lookup returns CDR1 LGHNA and CDR2 YSLEER. Trimming at V came to 0 bases and at J to 4 bases, leaving 4 bases not matched to a gene. CDR3 sequence (DNA): TGCGCCAGCAGCCAAGAATGGGGACTAGCGGGGGGATACAATGAGCAGTTCTTC. Translated: CASSQEWGLAGGYNEQFF.

The chain carries TRBV5-1 and TRBJ1-6; tentatively, D is TRBD1 (6 bases). This CDR3 has 15 residues. V lost 0 bases to trimming and J lost 7 bases, with 11 bases between them. Germline CDR1 is SGHRS and CDR2 is YFSETQ. CDR3 loop: CASSLAGQSNSPLHF. CDR3 sequence (DNA): TGCGCCAGCAGCTTGGCTGGACAGTCAAATTCACCCCTCCACTTT.

This clone was seen more than once but under ten times. The chain joins TRBV3-1 (or the pseudogene TRBV3-2) to TRBJ2-2; 7 bases are a match to TRBD2. Trimming took 1 base from V and 5 from J; bases not matched to a gene: 1. This CDR3 contains 14 residues. The V gene's germline CDR1 is LGHDT and CDR2 YNNKEL (reference sequence). The CDR3 here is CASSQVGGTGELFF. CDR3 sequence (DNA): TGTGCCAGCAGCCAAGTGGGGGGGACCGGGGAGCTGTTTTTT.

The J gene is TRBJ2-2, the V gene TRBV5-1; D remains unclear. Germline V gene lookup returns CDR1 SGHRS and CDR2 YFSETQ. This CDR3 has 16 amino acids. The V end was cut by 0 bases, the J end by 4 bases, with 13 bases between. This CDR3 reads CASSLAQTPATGELFF. CDR3 coding DNA: TGCGCCAGCAGCTTGGCACAGACGCCGGCCACCGGGGAGCTGTTTTTT.

The rearrangement uses TRBV29-1 and TRBJ1-2; possibly TRBD1 for D (5 bases). This CDR3 comprises 13 residues. The V gene's germline CDR1 is SQVTM and CDR2 ANQGSEA. Trimming pared 7 bases from V and 6 bases from J, leaving 18 bases between. The CDR3 is CSGMLKGIDGYTF. As DNA, the CDR3 is TGCAGCGGCATGCTCAAGGGGATAGATGGCTACACCTTC. The variable domain in full, with the rest retrieved from reference TRBV29-1 and TRBJ1-2, is SAVISQKPSRDICQRGTSLTIQCQVDSQVTMMFWYRQQPGQSLTLIATANQGSEATYESGFVIDKFPISRPNLTFSTLTVSNMSPEDSSIYLCSGMLKGIDGYTFGSGTRLTVV.

This rearrangement joins TRBV6-5 to TRBJ1-5; D unclear. Trimming stripped 6 bases from V and 10 bases from J, with 16 bases between. The CDR3 runs to 13 residues. Germline assignment: CDR1 MNHEY and CDR2 SVGAGI. The CDR3 spells CASREQDGSPQHF. The CDR3 DNA is TGTGCCAGCAGGGAGCAAGACGGGAGCCCCCAGCATTTT.

The CDR3: CATGQAGGEETQYF. CDR3 coding DNA: TGTGCCACCGGACAAGCGGGAGGGGAAGAGACCCAGTACTTC. The V and J genes are TRBV6-5 and TRBJ2-5, with 10 bases fitting TRBD2. V dropped 10 bases and J dropped 3; count of bases not matched to a gene: 8. The CDR3 spans 14 residues. Germline V gives CDR1 MNHEY, CDR2 SVGAGI.

The rearrangement joins TRBV7-2 to TRBJ1-6; no reliable D call. Between the trimmed V and J ends, which lost 4 bases and 8 bases, there was a span of 3 bases. This CDR3 comprises 11 residues. Germline V gene lookup returns CDR1 SGHTA and CDR2 FQGNSA. CDR3 in DNA: TGTGCCAGCAGCTCCGATTCACCCCTCCACTTT. It encodes CASSSDSPLHF.

The chain joins TRBV30 to TRBJ1-4, with D maybe TRBD1 (6 bases). The CDR3 consists of 14 residues. Between the trimmed V and J ends, which lost 1 base and 6 bases, there was a span of 12 bases. Germline V lookup: CDR1 GTSNPN, CDR2 SVGIG (reference sequence). The CDR3 nucleotides read TGTGCCTGGAGTGGGGCAGGGGTGTATGAAAAACTGTTTTTT. As protein: CAWSGAGVYEKLFF.

V is TRBV6-5 and J is TRBJ1-1; D unresolved. This CDR3 is 13 amino acids long. V dropped 8 bases and J dropped 0 bases, with 10 bases sitting between them. In germline, CDR1 is MNHEY, CDR2 SVGAGI. The CDR3 region is CASQVVVNTEAFF. The CDR3 DNA reads TGTGCCAGCCAAGTGGTAGTGAACACTGAAGCTTTCTTT.

This clone was detected only once. V and J are TRBV6-5 and TRBJ1-3; 8 bases fit TRBD1. The CDR3 spans 14 residues. V lost 7 bases to trimming and J lost 4 bases; unmatched junction nucleotides: 6. CDR1 is MNHEY, CDR2 SVGAGI, per germline. Here the CDR3 reads CASKRQGFGNTIYF. CDR3 sequence (DNA): TGTGCCAGCAAGAGACAGGGGTTCGGAAACACCATATATTTT.

This clone was recorded a few times. This sequence joins TRBV6-4 and TRBJ2-3; 10 bases align to TRBD2. The CDR3 spans 14 residues. CDR1 and CDR2 from the germline V gene are MRHNA and SNTAGT. The V segment lost 5 bases and the J segment 6 bases; nucleotides outside the gene matches: 5. The CDR3 reads CASSPSGGRDTQYF. Here the CDR3 DNA reads TGTGCCAGCAGTCCTAGCGGGGGCCGGGATACGCAGTATTTT.

The chain uses TRBV9 and TRBJ1-1; D not resolved. This CDR3 has 13 residues. Germline lookup yields CDR1 SGDLS and CDR2 YYNGEE. V was clipped by 3 bases and J by 1 base, with 7 bases between them. CDR3 bases: TGTGCCAGCAGCGCGAGATCGAACACTGAAGCTTTCTTT. It yields the protein CASSARSNTEAFF.